These T cell receptor beta chains were read from a single sample in a study of T cells in Graves' hyperthyroidism and ophthalmopathy. A single record per CDR3 protein comes from TCRdb applying MiXCR to the multiplex PCR reads. This table has about 760,000 distinct CDR3 sequences, approximately 40% appearing once. The material sequenced was blood. These receptors were taken from a woman between 40 and 50 years old with Graves' hyperthyroidism. Both conserved end residues are part of each CDR3. A D gene is named only where the DNA matches it firmly. Not every row has a clone size; where given, it reads once, few, many or a size class.

j_call cdr3_length v_call d_call clone_size cdr3_aa cdr3_nt
TRBJ1-1 16 TRBV5-1 TRBD1 few CASSFPPGQGETEAFF TGCGCCAGCAGCTTTCCTCCGGGACAGGGAGAGACTGAAGCTTTCTTT
TRBJ1-1 14 TRBV2 . once CASRAGGRNTEAFF TGTGCCAGCAGGGCCGGGGGGAGAAACACTGAAGCTTTCTTT
TRBJ1-1 15 TRBV19 TRBD1 many CASSIRQGLNTEAFF TGTGCCAGTAGTATTCGACAGGGTTTGAACACTGAAGCTTTCTTT
TRBJ1-1 15 TRBV15 TRBD1 many CATSARTGGVTEAFF TGTGCCACCAGCGCAAGGACAGGGGGCGTCACTGAAGCTTTCTTT
TRBJ1-2 15 TRBV12-3/TRBV12-4 TRBD1 few CASSLRDSVMAGYTF TGTGCCAGCAGTTTACGGGACAGTGTTATGGCTGGCTACACCTTC
TRBJ2-2 16 TRBV9 TRBD2 many CASSVDEGGDTGELFF TGTGCCAGCAGCGTAGACGAGGGAGGGGACACCGGGGAGCTGTTTTTT
TRBJ2-5 15 TRBV5-5 . once CASSYRDSSEETQYF TGCGCCAGCAGCTACAGGGACTCCTCGGAAGAGACCCAGTACTTC
TRBJ2-7 12 TRBV10-3 TRBD1 . CATGTGEYEQYF TGTGCCACCGGGACAGGGGAATACGAGCAGTACTTC
TRBJ2-5 13 TRBV19 . many CASRTRGQETQYF TGTGCCAGTAGGACGAGGGGCCAAGAGACCCAGTACTTC
TRBJ2-7 14 TRBV4-3 . . CASSQRPGPYEQYF TGCGCCAGCAGCCAAAGGCCAGGACCCTACGAGCAGTACTTC
TRBJ2-7 15 TRBV7-9 . once CASSSPPPSLYEQYF TGTGCCAGCAGCTCACCCCCCCCTTCCCTCTACGAGCAGTACTTC
TRBJ2-5 14 TRBV6-5 . . CASSSWGVQETQYF TGTGCCAGCAGTTCGTGGGGGGTACAAGAGACCCAGTACTTC
TRBJ2-2 17 TRBV13 TRBD1 . CASSRLGQGEGTGELFF TGTGCCAGCAGCCGTTTGGGACAGGGGGAAGGTACCGGGGAGCTGTTTTTT
TRBJ1-6 16 TRBV19 . . CASSIYISGKRSPLHF TGTGCCAGTAGTATATATATTTCGGGGAAACGCTCACCCCTCCACTTT
TRBJ1-2 15 TRBV4-2 . . CASSQVEGVRDGYTF TGTGCCAGCAGCCAAGTCGAGGGTGTGAGAGATGGCTACACCTTC
TRBJ2-7 17 TRBV5-1 . many CASSSARGGLLNYEQYF TGCGCCAGCAGCTCGGCTCGGGGTGGCCTGTTAAACTACGAGCAGTACTTC
TRBJ1-3 14 TRBV13 . once CASSLRLSANTIYF TGTGCCAGCAGCTTACGCCTCTCTGCAAACACCATATATTTT
TRBJ2-7 16 TRBV7-2 . . CASSPAGKPIPYEQYF TGTGCCAGCAGTCCAGCCGGGAAACCGATACCCTACGAGCAGTACTTC
TRBJ2-7 14 TRBV6-2/TRBV6-3 TRBD1 few CASSYEDRSYEQYF TGTGCCAGCAGTTACGAGGACAGGTCCTACGAGCAGTACTTC
TRBJ2-7 16 TRBV7-9 TRBD2 once CASSRQELAVSYEQYF TGTGCCAGCAGCCGTCAAGAACTAGCGGTGAGCTACGAGCAGTACTTC
TRBJ2-7 14 TRBV10-1 . few CASKGHRQAYEQYF TGTGCCAGCAAGGGGCACAGGCAAGCCTACGAGCAGTACTTC
TRBJ1-5 17 TRBV2 . many CASNPLGGPGTAQPQHF TGTGCCAGCAATCCCCTGGGGGGGCCGGGAACGGCTCAGCCCCAGCATTTT
TRBJ1-5 14 TRBV29-1 . . CSVEVPQWRQPQHF TGCAGCGTTGAAGTCCCCCAGTGGAGACAGCCCCAGCATTTT
TRBJ1-1 17 TRBV4-3 . . CASSQDPSWPLNTEAFF TGCGCCAGCAGCCAAGACCCTTCGTGGCCTTTGAACACTGAAGCTTTCTTT
TRBJ1-1 18 TRBV6-5 TRBD1 few CASSYSTGTGGIRAEAFF TGTGCCAGCAGTTACTCGACAGGGACAGGGGGCATAAGGGCTGAAGCTTTCTTT
TRBJ1-2 14 TRBV29-1 . many CSPETRTAGYGYTF TGCAGCCCAGAAACCAGGACCGCGGGTTATGGCTACACCTTC
TRBJ1-4 15 TRBV9 TRBD1 many CASSTSTGKWEKLFF TGTGCCAGCAGCACCTCGACAGGGAAGTGGGAAAAACTGTTTTTT
TRBJ1-1 14 TRBV12-3/TRBV12-4 . . CASKASGQNTEAFF TGTGCCAGCAAAGCGTCGGGACAGAACACTGAAGCTTTCTTT
TRBJ1-2 12 TRBV27 . few CASRTGLRGYTF TGTGCCAGCAGAACAGGTCTACGTGGCTACACCTTC
TRBJ1-2 13 TRBV10-2 . many CASTSGRSYGYTF TGCGCCAGCACATCGGGACGGTCCTATGGCTACACCTTC
TRBJ1-3 15 TRBV11-2 . few CASKIRAEAGNTIYF TGTGCCAGCAAAATAAGGGCGGAGGCTGGAAACACCATATATTTT
TRBJ2-7 14 TRBV5-8 . few CASSGAGSIYEQYF TGTGCCAGCAGCGGCGCGGGGTCTATCTACGAGCAGTACTTC